These 8 T cell receptor beta chains originate from one sample sequenced in a study of regulatory T cells in long-lasting Graves disease. Both iRepertoire HTBI primers and Arm-PCR of CDR3 regions were used to build the TCR beta libraries. TCRdb used MiXCR to reprocess the multiplex PCR reads, holding one entry per CDR3 protein. Found here are over 500,000 distinct CDR3 sequences, roughly a sixth of them singletons; the top ten hold more than 10%. Time point indicated: newly diagnosed GD, antithyroid drugs for less than 3 months. Following extraction of RNA from PBMCs, that RNA was used to make the TCR library. This same sample was also taken into another study, of T cells in Graves' hyperthyroidism and ophthalmopathy.

Sequences were derived from peripheral blood mononuclear cells (PBMCs), sampled at new diagnosis, from a patient treated with antithyroid drugs. The receptor source for this set is a man younger than 35 with Graves disease.

This clonotype was counted at least ten times. CDR3 protein: CASSLQGASEQYF. The DNA of the CDR3 is TGTGCCAGCAGCTTGCAGGGGGCGAGTGAGCAGTACTTC. The chain joins TRBV11-2 to TRBJ2-7; 8 bases fit TRBD1. The junction had 5 bases not matched to a gene; V was cut back by 3 bases and J by 7 bases. CDR1 and CDR2 (germline): SGHAT, FQNNGV. This CDR3 has 13 residues.

CDR3 sequence reads: CASSQELAELYNEQFF. CDR3 DNA: TGTGCCAGCAGCCAAGAACTGGCGGAACTCTACAATGAGCAGTTCTTC. J is TRBJ2-3 and V is TRBV11-2; D not resolved. The J call may not be correct, given that the DNA end is closer to TRBJ2-1. Per germline, CDR1 SGHAT and CDR2 FQNNGV. The CDR3 runs 16 residues.

This sequence joins TRBV10-1 and TRBJ2-1; 11 bases are a match to TRBD2. Trimming took 6 bases from V and 12 from J; bases not matched to a gene: 28. Germline CDR1 WNHNN, CDR2 SYGVQD (reference sequence). The CDR3 length is 20 residues. CDR3 in amino acids: CASSANWAGTSGSELRGQFF. The DNA of the CDR3 is TGCGCCAGCAGCGCTAACTGGGCCGGGACTAGCGGATCAGAACTACGGGGGCAGTTCTTC.

This clonotype was recorded a few times. This chain links TRBV5-1 with TRBJ2-3; 9 bases map to TRBD2. From germline, CDR1 is SGHRS and CDR2 YFSETQ. The CDR3 consists of 14 residues. V was pared by 10 bases and J by 4 bases, with 10 bases of the junction left unmatched. The CDR3 loop is CAELGTSLPDTQYF. In DNA, the CDR3 is TGCGCCGAGCTTGGGACTAGCTTGCCAGATACGCAGTATTTT. Full variable domain (outside the CDR3, taken from reference TRBV5-1 and TRBJ2-3): KAGVTQTPRYLIKTRGQQVTLSCSPISGHRSVSWYQQTPGQGLQFLFEYFSETQRNKGNFPGRFSGRQFSNSRSEMNVSTLELGDSALYLCAELGTSLPDTQYFGPGTRLTVL.

This sequence joins TRBV18 and TRBJ2-2; no firm D call. The ends were cut back, 4 bases at V and 4 bases at J, with 10 bases in the middle. This CDR3 comprises 14 residues. Germline V CDR1 and CDR2: KGHSH, LQKENI. CDR3 bases: TGTGCCAGCTCACAACCTGGGGTCACCGGGGAGCTGTTTTTT. It is translated as CASSQPGVTGELFF. Looking up the rest from reference TRBV18 and TRBJ2-2 gives the full variable domain: NAGVMQNPRHLVRRRGQEARLRCSPMKGHSHVYWYRQLPEEGLKFMVYLQKENIIDESGMPKERFSAEFPKEGPSILRIQQVVRGDSAAYFCASSQPGVTGELFFGEGSRLTVL.

The genes are TRBV2 and TRBJ1-1; maybe TRBD1 (6 bases). V shed 5 bases and J shed 0 bases, with 13 bases lying between them. This CDR3 spans 15 amino acids. The germline gives CDR1 SNHLY, CDR2 FYNNEI. The CDR3 nucleotides are TGTGCCAGCAGTTATTCGGGACACTTGAACACTGAAGCTTTCTTT. It yields the protein CASSYSGHLNTEAFF.

This clonotype was picked up many times. This sequence joins TRBV12-3 or TRBV12-4 and TRBJ2-7; weak D call: TRBD1 (5 bases). V lost 0 bases, J lost 6 bases, and 12 bases lay in between. The CDR3 is 14 residues long. CDR3: CASSLAQGDTEQYF. In DNA form, the CDR3 reads TGTGCCAGCAGTTTAGCCCAGGGCGATACCGAGCAGTACTTC.

There are many counts of this clonotype. The CDR3 region has the DNA TGCAGCGTTGAAGGGACTAGCGCCTTCAATGAGCAGTTCTTC. Translation gives CSVEGTSAFNEQFF. The rearrangement joins TRBV29-1 to TRBJ2-1; TRBD2 aligns across 9 bases. Germline CDR1 is SQVTM and CDR2 is ANQGSEA. The V gene end was trimmed by 1 base and the J gene end by 6 bases; junction bases not matched to a gene: 4. The CDR3 covers 14 residues.